These T cell receptor beta chains were read from a single sample in a study of T cell responses to AZD1222 COVID-19 vaccine. Some clones are missing from TCRdb's copy, which holds only in-frame ones; the method was immunoSEQ multiplex PCR. The table lists under 80,000 clones, around 80% of them singletons. The sequencing here drew on peripheral blood, taken 28 days after the second AZD1222 dose. The receptors derive from an adult who received the AZD1222 COVID-19 vaccine. The CDR3 runs from the conserved cysteine through the conserved F or W. Fields, in order: J gene, D gene, clone size, V gene, CDR3 protein, CDR3 DNA. The D gene is left open where the match is weak. The listing skips clone size in some rows; elsewhere it reads once, few, many or a size class.

TRBJ2-4 | - | - | TRBV28 | CASSSLATLAKNIQYF | TGTGCCAGCAGTTCCCTAGCGACTCTAGCCAAAAACATTCAGTACTTC
TRBJ1-2 | TRBD1 | - | TRBV5-6 | CASRVEEGAQWGYTF | TGTGCCAGCAGAGTCGAGGAGGGGGCACAATGGGGCTACACCTTC
TRBJ1-4 | - | - | TRBV12-3/TRBV12-4 | CASSLGALEKLFF | TGTGCCAGCAGTTTAGGGGCGCTGGAAAAACTGTTTTTT
TRBJ2-3 | TRBD2 | - | TRBV7-9 | CASSLGGRDTQYF | TGTGCCAGCAGCTTGGGGGGGAGAGATACGCAGTATTTT
TRBJ1-4 | TRBD1 | - | TRBV30 | CAWRGQGTNEKLFF | TGTGCCTGGCGAGGACAGGGGACTAATGAAAAACTGTTTTTT
TRBJ1-1 | - | - | TRBV19 | CASSMRAGNTEAFF | TGTGCCAGTAGTATGAGGGCCGGGAACACTGAAGCTTTCTTT
TRBJ2-7 | TRBD1 | - | TRBV6-5 | CASSWTGNYEQYF | TGTGCCAGCAGTTGGACAGGGAACTACGAGCAGTACTTC
TRBJ1-2 | - | - | TRBV4-3 | CASSQDQGYGYTF | TGCGCCAGCAGCCAAGATCAGGGCTATGGCTACACCTTC
TRBJ2-1 | - | - | TRBV19 | CASSIEGLSYNEQFF | TGTGCCAGTAGTATTGAGGGACTCTCCTACAATGAGCAGTTCTTC
TRBJ1-3 | - | many | TRBV9 | CASSVGATQYSGNTIYF | TGTGCCAGCAGCGTAGGCGCGACTCAATATTCTGGAAACACCATATATTTT
TRBJ1-3 | TRBD1 | few | TRBV11-2 | CASSATGSVSGNTIYF | TGTGCCAGCAGCGCGACAGGGTCCGTTTCTGGAAACACCATATATTTT
TRBJ2-1 | - | - | TRBV14 | CASSPLGEQPTYYNEQFF | TGTGCCAGCAGCCCCCTCGGGGAACAGCCAACCTACTACAATGAGCAGTTCTTC
TRBJ2-4 | TRBD2 | few | TRBV30 | CAWLSGRVGTKNIQYF | TGTGCCTGGCTCTCAGGGAGGGTCGGGACCAAAAACATTCAGTACTTC
TRBJ2-4 | - | - | TRBV18 | CASSPMIGSGAKNIQYF | TGTGCCAGCTCACCAATGATAGGTTCGGGGGCCAAAAACATTCAGTACTTC
TRBJ2-2 | - | - | TRBV19 | CASRGAGNTGELFF | TGTGCCAGTAGGGGGGCAGGGAACACCGGGGAGCTGTTTTTT
TRBJ1-5 | - | - | TRBV18 | CASSKRGVPNQPQHF | TGTGCCAGCTCAAAAAGAGGGGTGCCCAATCAGCCCCAGCATTTT
TRBJ2-1 | - | - | TRBV15 | CATSRLSLGNEQFF | TGTGCCACCAGCAGACTTTCCCTGGGCAATGAGCAGTTCTTC
TRBJ2-2 | TRBD2 | once | TRBV9 | CASSVSQREDTGELFF | TGTGCCAGCAGCGTAAGTCAGCGGGAGGACACCGGGGAGCTGTTTTTT
TRBJ2-7 | - | - | TRBV21-1 | CASNTGGEYTSYEQYF | TGTGCCAGCAATACAGGGGGAGAGTACACCTCCTACGAGCAGTACTTC
TRBJ2-1 | TRBD1 | - | TRBV18 | CASSLRQGVPSSYNEQFF | TGTGCCAGCTCACTGAGGCAGGGGGTCCCGAGCTCCTACAATGAGCAGTTCTTC
TRBJ2-3 | - | - | TRBV30 | CAWSLLLTGTDTQYF | TGTGCCTGGAGTCTACTCTTGACTGGCACAGATACGCAGTATTTT
TRBJ1-1 | - | - | TRBV28 | CASSLWAGSMNTEAFF | TGTGCCAGCAGCCTATGGGCGGGGAGCATGAACACTGAAGCTTTCTTT
TRBJ2-5 | - | - | TRBV7-3 | CASSLTGMYQETQYF | TGTGCCAGCAGCTTAACAGGCATGTACCAAGAGACCCAGTACTTC
TRBJ2-7 | TRBD1 | - | TRBV2 | CASRSGQGAPYEQYF | TGTGCCAGCAGATCCGGACAGGGGGCTCCCTACGAGCAGTACTTC
TRBJ1-2 | - | once | TRBV27 | CASSFTMVGGANYGYTF | TGTGCCAGCAGTTTTACCATGGTCGGTGGAGCTAACTATGGCTACACCTTC
TRBJ2-2 | - | - | TRBV6-5 | CASEPGSANTGELFF | TGTGCCAGCGAACCCGGGAGTGCCAACACCGGGGAGCTGTTTTTT
TRBJ2-5 | - | - | TRBV9 | CASSVGPGRTQETQYF | TGTGCCAGCAGCGTAGGTCCGGGACGGACACAAGAGACCCAGTACTTC
TRBJ1-1 | - | - | TRBV6-5 | CASSFRPLNTEAFF | TGTGCCAGCAGTTTTCGACCGTTGAACACTGAAGCTTTCTTT
TRBJ2-7 | TRBD2 | few | TRBV7-3 | CASSLGSGRTYEQYF | TGTGCCAGCAGCTTAGGCTCCGGGAGGACCTACGAGCAGTACTTC
TRBJ1-2 | - | - | TRBV5-1 | CASSSPEGGQGLLLSGYTF | TGCGCCAGCAGCTCCCCCGAGGGAGGGCAGGGTCTGTTACTTAGCGGCTACACCTTC
TRBJ2-1 | TRBD2 | - | TRBV13 | CASSQTSGRGDEQFF | TGTGCCAGCAGCCAAACTAGCGGGAGAGGGGATGAGCAGTTCTTC
TRBJ2-3 | TRBD2 | - | TRBV27 | CASSLGRTSGTRTDTQYF | TGTGCCAGCAGTTTAGGCCGGACTAGCGGGACGCGCACAGATACGCAGTATTTT
TRBJ2-1 | - | - | TRBV4-1 | CASSQGGTAYNEQFF | TGCGCCAGCAGCCAAGGAGGGACTGCCTACAATGAGCAGTTCTTC
TRBJ1-4 | - | - | TRBV7-2 | CASSLDTHVAEKLFF | TGTGCCAGCAGCTTAGACACGCATGTCGCTGAAAAACTGTTTTTT
TRBJ1-1 | - | - | TRBV7-8 | CASSFAGHSGTEAFF | TGTGCCAGCAGCTTCGCGGGACACTCGGGCACTGAAGCTTTCTTT
TRBJ1-1 | TRBD1 | - | TRBV29-1 | CSAHRGMGPEAFF | TGCAGCGCTCACAGGGGAATGGGCCCTGAAGCTTTCTTT
TRBJ1-1 | TRBD1 | - | TRBV9 | CASSDPGQANLETEAFF | TGTGCCAGCAGCGACCCTGGACAGGCTAATCTCGAAACTGAAGCTTTCTTT
TRBJ2-1 | - | - | TRBV9 | CASSDPMGPTSNEQFF | TGTGCCAGCAGCGACCCAATGGGGCCCACTTCAAATGAGCAGTTCTTC
TRBJ2-7 | TRBD1 | - | TRBV29-1 | CSVASLAGDRAYEQYF | TGCAGCGTCGCATCTCTCGCGGGGGACAGGGCCTACGAGCAGTACTTC
TRBJ2-7 | - | - | TRBV4-1 | CASSPQAGYEQYF | TGCGCCAGCAGCCCCCAAGCGGGCTACGAGCAGTACTTC
TRBJ2-7 | - | large | TRBV12-3/TRBV12-4 | CASSFRTTYEQYF | TGTGCCAGCAGTTTTAGGACTACCTACGAGCAGTACTTC